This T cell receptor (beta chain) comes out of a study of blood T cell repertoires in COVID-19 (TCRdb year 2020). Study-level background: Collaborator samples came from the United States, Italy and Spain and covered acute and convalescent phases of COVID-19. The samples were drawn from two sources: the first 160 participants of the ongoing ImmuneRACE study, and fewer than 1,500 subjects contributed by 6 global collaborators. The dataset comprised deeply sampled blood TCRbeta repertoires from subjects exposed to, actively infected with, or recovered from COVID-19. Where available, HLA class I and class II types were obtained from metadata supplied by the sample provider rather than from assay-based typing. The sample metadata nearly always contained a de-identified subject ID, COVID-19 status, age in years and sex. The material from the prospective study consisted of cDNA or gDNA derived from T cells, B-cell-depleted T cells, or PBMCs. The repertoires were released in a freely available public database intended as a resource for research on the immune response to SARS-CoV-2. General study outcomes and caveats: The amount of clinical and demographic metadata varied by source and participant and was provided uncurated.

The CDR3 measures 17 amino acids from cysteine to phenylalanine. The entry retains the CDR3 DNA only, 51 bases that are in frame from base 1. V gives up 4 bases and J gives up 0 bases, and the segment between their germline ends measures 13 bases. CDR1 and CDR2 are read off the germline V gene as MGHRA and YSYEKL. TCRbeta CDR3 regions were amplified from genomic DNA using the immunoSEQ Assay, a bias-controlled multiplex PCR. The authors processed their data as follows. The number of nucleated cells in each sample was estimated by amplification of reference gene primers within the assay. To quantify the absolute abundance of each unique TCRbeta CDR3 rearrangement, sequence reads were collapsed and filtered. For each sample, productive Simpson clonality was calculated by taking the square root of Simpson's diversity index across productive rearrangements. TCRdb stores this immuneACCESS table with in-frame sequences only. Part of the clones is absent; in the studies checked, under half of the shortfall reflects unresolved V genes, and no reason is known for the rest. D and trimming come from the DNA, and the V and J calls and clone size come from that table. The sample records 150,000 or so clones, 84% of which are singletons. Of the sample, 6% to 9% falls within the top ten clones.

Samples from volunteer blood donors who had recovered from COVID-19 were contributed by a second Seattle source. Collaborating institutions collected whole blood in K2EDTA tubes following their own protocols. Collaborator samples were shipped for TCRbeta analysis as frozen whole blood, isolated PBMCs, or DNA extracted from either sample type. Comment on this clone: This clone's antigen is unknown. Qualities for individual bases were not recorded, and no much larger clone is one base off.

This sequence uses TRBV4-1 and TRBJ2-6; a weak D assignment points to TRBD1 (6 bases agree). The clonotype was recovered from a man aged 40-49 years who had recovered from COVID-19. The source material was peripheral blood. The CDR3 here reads CASSRRTAFSGANVLTF. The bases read TGCGCCAGCAGCCGACGGACAGCCTTCTCTGGGGCCAACGTCCTGACTTTC.